The present entry profiles one TCR beta chain with its context. J was trimmed by 7 bases and V by 0 bases; bases with no gene match: 9. The germline CDR1 and CDR2 sequences are DFQATT and SNEGSKA (reference sequence). CDR3 length: 15 amino acids. This specimen belongs to a study of CD8+CD57+ T cells in acquired aplastic anemia. Overall study context: Sorted CD4+ and CD8+ cells yielded DNA averaging around 3.5 ug.

Only patients with CD8+CD57+ cell expansion on flow cytometry were chosen for sequencing. Genomic DNA provided the template from which TCR beta VDJ and CDR3 profiles were obtained. MiXCR, applied by TCRdb to the reads, yields one record per CDR3 protein. The sample comprises about 180,000 distinct CDR3 sequences, about 45% of which are singletons, and more than 0.85% rests with the top ten. The sample was sorted CD4+, CD8+, or CD8+CD57+ T cells (not recorded which) from PBMCs. The rearrangement links TRBV20-1 to TRBJ2-1; TRBD1 matches at 7 bases. The origin of this receptor is a human donor with aplastic anemia. DNA for the CDR3: TGCAGTGCTAGAGATCCGCAGGGGGAGATGAATGAGCAGTTCTTC. It is translated as CSARDPQGEMNEQFF.